This T cell receptor beta chain is drawn from a study of T cell changes during pregnancy in multiple sclerosis (dated by TCRdb to about 2019). With regard to the full study: In women with multiple sclerosis, the researchers looked at how the T cell repertoire shifted as pregnancy progressed.

As regards this clone: Which antigen it targets is not known. There are no base qualities to consult, and no much larger clone falls within one base.

Compared with germline, V lacks 1 base and J lacks 5 bases; bases without a gene match: 9. The CDR3 measures 16 amino acids from cysteine to phenylalanine. Only CDR3 DNA is held: 48 bases, read in frame from base 1. For CDR1 and CDR2, the germline V gene lists SGHVS and FQNEAQ. The receptor library was made with the immunoSEQ multiplex PCR assay. The table was pulled from immuneACCESS by TCRdb, which kept in-frame rearrangements only. Such tables lose some clones; where checked, under half of the loss comes from unresolved V genes, and the rest has no known cause. The sample yields 65,000 to 75,000 clones; roughly 92% were counted once. Over 3.5% of the sample goes to the ten largest clones.

The specimen comprised peripheral blood, sampled after pregnancy. This receptor was obtained from a female donor in good health, enrolled as a control in a pregnancy study. The rearranged segments are TRBV7-8 and TRBJ2-3, with 7 central nucleotides matching TRBD2. The bases are TGTGCCAGCAGCTTAGAGATTGGACTAGTCGGAGATACGCAGTATTTT. Its translation reads: CASSLEIGLVGDTQYF.